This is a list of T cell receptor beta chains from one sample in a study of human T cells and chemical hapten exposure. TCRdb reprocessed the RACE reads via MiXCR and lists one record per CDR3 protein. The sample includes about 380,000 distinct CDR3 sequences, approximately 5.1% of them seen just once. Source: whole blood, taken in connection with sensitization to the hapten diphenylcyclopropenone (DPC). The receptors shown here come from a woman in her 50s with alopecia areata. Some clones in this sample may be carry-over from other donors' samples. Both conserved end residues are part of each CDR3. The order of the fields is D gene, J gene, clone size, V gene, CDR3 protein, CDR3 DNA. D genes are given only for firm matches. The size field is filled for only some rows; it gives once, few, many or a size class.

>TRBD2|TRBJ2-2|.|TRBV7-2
CASSLGRESKELFF
TGTGCCAGCAGCTTGGGGCGGGAGAGTAAGGAGCTGTTTTTT
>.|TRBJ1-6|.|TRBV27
CASSFRQDNSPLHF
TGTGCCAGCAGTTTTCGACAAGATAATTCACCCCTCCACTTT
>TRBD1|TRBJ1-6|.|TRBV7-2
CASRETGGNNSPLHF
TGTGCCAGCAGGGAGACAGGGGGAAACAATTCACCCCTCCACTTT
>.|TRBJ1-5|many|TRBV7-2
CASSQVGGLQHF
TGTGCCAGCAGCCAGGTCGGGGGCCTCCAGCATTTT
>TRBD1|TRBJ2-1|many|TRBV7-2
CASSLARRQGLDEQFF
TGTGCCAGCAGCTTAGCCCGTAGACAGGGTCTGGATGAGCAGTTCTTC
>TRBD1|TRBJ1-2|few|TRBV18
CASSPPQGVYGYTF
TGTGCCAGCTCACCACCCCAGGGGGTCTATGGCTACACCTTC
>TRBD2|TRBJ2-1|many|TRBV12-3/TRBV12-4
CASTQGTSNNEQFF
TGTGCCAGCACCCAGGGGACTAGCAACAATGAGCAGTTCTTC
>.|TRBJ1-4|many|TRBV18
CASSPSNWEKLFF
TGTGCCAGCTCACCCTCAAATTGGGAAAAACTGTTTTTT
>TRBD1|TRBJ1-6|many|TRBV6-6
CASSRQGKNSPLHF
TGTGCCAGCAGTCGACAGGGGAAAAATTCACCCCTCCACTTT
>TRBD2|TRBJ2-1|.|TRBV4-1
CASSPQVELAGGSYNEQFF
TGCGCCAGCAGCCCTCAGGTGGAACTAGCGGGAGGATCCTACAATGAGCAGTTCTTC
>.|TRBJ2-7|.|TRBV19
CASSFFLGDEQYF
TGTGCCAGTAGTTTCTTCCTGGGGGACGAGCAGTACTTC
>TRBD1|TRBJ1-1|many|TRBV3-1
CASSNRDRASFEAFF
TGTGCCAGCAGCAACCGGGACAGGGCCTCTTTTGAAGCTTTCTTT
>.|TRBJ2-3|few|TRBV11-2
CASSAYRDPDTQYF
TGTGCCAGCAGCGCGTACCGGGACCCAGATACGCAGTATTTT
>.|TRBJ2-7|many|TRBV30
CASSGAQGRCEQCF
TGTGCCTCCTCTGGGGCCCAGGGTCGCTGCGAGCAGTGCTTC
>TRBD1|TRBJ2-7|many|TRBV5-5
CASSLPGTGVEQYF
TGTGCCAGCAGCTTGCCCGGGACAGGGGTCGAGCAGTACTTC
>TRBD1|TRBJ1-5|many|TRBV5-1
CASSLGDRINQPQHF
TGCGCCAGCAGCTTGGGGGACAGGATAAATCAGCCCCAGCATTTT
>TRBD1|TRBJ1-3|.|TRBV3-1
CASSPLDRAGNTIYF
TGTGCCAGCAGTCCCCTGGACAGGGCTGGAAACACCATATATTTT
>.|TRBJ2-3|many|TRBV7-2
CASSLGLAGTADTQYF
TGTGCCAGCAGCTTAGGGCTAGCTGGGACCGCGGATACGCAGTATTTT
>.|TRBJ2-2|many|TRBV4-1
CASSRGQSSGELFF
TGCGCCAGCAGCCGCGGACAGTCTAGCGGGGAGCTGTTTTTT
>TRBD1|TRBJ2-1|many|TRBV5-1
CASSQGTGWGNNEQFF
TGCGCCAGCAGCCAGGGGACAGGTTGGGGCAACAATGAGCAGTTCTTC
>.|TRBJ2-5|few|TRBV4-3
CASSPTSTETQYF
TGCGCCAGCAGTCCCACTAGTACCGAGACCCAGTACTTC
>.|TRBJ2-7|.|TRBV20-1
CSARLGTYEQYF
TGCAGTGCTAGACTAGGGACCTACGAGCAGTACTTC
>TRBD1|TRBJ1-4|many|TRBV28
CASSFNTGGGEKLFF
TGTGCCAGCAGTTTCAATACAGGGGGAGGCGAAAAACTGTTTTTT
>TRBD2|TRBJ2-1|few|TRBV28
CASSLYQGGNEQFF
TGTGCCAGCAGTTTATACCAGGGAGGGAATGAGCAGTTCTTC
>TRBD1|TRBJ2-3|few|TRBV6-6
CASSYFQGGTDTQYF
TGTGCCAGCAGTTACTTCCAGGGGGGCACAGATACGCAGTATTTT
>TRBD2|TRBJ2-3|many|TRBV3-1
CASSQRAGIADTQYF
TGTGCCAGCAGCCAGAGAGCGGGGATCGCAGATACGCAGTATTTT